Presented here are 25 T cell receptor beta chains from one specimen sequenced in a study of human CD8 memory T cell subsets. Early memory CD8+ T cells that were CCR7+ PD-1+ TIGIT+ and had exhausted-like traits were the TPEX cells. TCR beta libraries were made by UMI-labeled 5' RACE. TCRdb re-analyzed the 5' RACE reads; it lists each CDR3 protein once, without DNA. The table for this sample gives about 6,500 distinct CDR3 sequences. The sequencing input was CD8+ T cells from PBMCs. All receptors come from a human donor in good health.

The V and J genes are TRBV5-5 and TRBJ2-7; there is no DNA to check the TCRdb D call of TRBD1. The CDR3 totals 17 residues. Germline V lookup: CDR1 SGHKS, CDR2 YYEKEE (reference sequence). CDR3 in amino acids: CASSLEFVGQGFYEQYF.

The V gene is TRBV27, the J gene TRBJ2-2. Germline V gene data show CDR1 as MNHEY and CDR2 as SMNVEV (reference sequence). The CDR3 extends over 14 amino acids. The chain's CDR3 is CASLDILNTGELFF.

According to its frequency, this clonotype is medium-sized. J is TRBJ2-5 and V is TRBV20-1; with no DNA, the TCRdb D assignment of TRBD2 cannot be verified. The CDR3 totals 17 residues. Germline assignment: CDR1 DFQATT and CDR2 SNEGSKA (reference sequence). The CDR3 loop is CSARDFDITSGQETQYF.

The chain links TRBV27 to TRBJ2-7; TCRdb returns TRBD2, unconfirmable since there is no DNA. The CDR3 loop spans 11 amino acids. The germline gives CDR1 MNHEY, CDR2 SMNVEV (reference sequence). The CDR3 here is CASSYTAGQYF.

CDR3 sequence reads: CASSSDWYEQYF. The gene calls are TRBV19 and TRBJ2-7. The CDR3 covers 12 residues. CDR1 and CDR2 (germline): LNHDA, SQIVND (reference sequence).

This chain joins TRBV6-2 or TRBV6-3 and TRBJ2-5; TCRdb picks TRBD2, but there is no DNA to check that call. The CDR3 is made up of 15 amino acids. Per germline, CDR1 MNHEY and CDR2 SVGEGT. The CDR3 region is CASTPRGTAQETQYF.

CDR3 amino acids: CASSTGGVNNEQFF. V gene TRBV27 combines with J gene TRBJ2-1; TCRdb gives TRBD1 as the D gene, but with no DNA this cannot be confirmed. Germline CDR1 MNHEY, CDR2 SMNVEV (reference sequence). This CDR3 is built from 14 residues.

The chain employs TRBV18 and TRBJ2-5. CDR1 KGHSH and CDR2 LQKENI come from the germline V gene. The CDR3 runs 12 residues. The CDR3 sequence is CASSRVQETQYF.

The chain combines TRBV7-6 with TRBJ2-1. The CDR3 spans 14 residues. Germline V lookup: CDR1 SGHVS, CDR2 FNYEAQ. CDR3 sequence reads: CASSLEVSRDEQFF. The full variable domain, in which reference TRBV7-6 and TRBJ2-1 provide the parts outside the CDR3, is GAGVSQSPRYKVTKRGQDVALRCDPISGHVSLYWYRQALGQGPEFLTYFNYEAQQDKSGLPNDRFSAERPEGSISTLTIQRTEQRDSAMYRCASSLEVSRDEQFFGPGTRLTVL.

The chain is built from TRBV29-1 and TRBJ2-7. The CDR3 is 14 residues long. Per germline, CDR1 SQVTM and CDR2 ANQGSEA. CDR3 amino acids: CSVVGSEGEYEQYF.

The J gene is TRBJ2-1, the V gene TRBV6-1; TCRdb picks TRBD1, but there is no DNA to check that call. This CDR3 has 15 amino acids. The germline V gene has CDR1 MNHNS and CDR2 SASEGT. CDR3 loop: CASSEGGASYNEQFF.

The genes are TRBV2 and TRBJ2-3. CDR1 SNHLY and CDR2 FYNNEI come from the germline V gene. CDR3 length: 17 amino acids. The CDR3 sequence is CASSEQRILTTTDTQYF.

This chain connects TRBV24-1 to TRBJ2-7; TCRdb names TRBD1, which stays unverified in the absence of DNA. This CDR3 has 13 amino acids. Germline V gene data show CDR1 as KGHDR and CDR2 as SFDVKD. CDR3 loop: CATSAGTGAEQYF.

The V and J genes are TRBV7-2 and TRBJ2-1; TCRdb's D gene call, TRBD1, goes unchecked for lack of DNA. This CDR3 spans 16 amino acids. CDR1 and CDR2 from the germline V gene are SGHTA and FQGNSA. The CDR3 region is CASSLEGQGIYNEQFF.

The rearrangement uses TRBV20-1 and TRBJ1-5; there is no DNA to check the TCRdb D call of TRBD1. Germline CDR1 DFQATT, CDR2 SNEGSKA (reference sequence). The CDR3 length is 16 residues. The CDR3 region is CSARNFPGGSNQPQHF.

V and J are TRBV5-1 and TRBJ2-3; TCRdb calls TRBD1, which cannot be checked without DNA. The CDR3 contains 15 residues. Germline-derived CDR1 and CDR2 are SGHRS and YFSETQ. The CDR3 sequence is CASSFTGGETDTQYF.

The CDR3 loop reads CASGGFDGELFF. The J gene is TRBJ2-2, the V gene TRBV2; the D call from TCRdb, TRBD1, cannot be confirmed without DNA. This CDR3 has 12 amino acids. Germline V gene lookup returns CDR1 SNHLY and CDR2 FYNNEI.

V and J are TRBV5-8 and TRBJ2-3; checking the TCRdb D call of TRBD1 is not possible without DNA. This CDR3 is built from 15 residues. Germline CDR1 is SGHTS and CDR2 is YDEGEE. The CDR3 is CASSLDGTNTDTQYF.

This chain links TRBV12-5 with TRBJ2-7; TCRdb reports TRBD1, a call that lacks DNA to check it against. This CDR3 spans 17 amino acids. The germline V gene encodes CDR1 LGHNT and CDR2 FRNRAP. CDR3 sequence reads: CASGRPADREAPYEQYF. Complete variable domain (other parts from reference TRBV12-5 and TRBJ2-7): DARVTQTPRHKVTEMGQEVTMRCQPILGHNTVFWYRQTMMQGLELLAYFRNRAPLDDSGMPKDRFSAEMPDATLATLKIQPSEPRDSAVYFCASGRPADREAPYEQYFGPGTRLTVT.

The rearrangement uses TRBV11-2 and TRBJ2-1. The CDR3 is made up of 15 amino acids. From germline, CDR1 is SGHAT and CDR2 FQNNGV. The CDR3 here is CASSLVQERNNEQFF. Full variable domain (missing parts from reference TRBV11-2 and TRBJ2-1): EAGVAQSPRYKIIEKRQSVAFWCNPISGHATLYWYQQILGQGPKLLIQFQNNGVVDDSQLPKDRFSAERLKGVDSTLKIQPAKLEDSAVYLCASSLVQERNNEQFFGPGTRLTVL.

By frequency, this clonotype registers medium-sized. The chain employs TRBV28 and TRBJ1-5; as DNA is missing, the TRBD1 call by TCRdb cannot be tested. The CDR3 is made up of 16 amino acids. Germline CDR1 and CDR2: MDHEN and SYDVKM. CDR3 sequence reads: CASSLTGPYSNQPQHF.

The CDR3 reads CASSPGQGAQPQHF. This chain uses TRBV6-6 with TRBJ1-5; there is no DNA to check the TCRdb D call of TRBD1. Germline assignment: CDR1 MNHNY and CDR2 SVGAGI (reference sequence). The CDR3 totals 14 residues.

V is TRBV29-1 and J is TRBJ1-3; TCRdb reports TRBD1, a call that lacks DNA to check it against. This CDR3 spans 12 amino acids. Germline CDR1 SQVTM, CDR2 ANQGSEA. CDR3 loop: CSARGSGNTIYF.

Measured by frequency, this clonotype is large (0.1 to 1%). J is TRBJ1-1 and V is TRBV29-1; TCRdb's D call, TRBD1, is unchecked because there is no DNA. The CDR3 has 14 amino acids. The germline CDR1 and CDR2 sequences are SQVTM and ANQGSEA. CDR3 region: CSVEGDVSGTEAFF.

CDR3 residues: CASSSSGGTEAFF. The chain recombines TRBV5-1 with TRBJ1-1; absent DNA, TCRdb's TRBD1 call cannot be checked. The CDR3 contains 13 residues. The germline CDR1 and CDR2 sequences are SGHRS and YFSETQ.